This T cell receptor (beta chain) is from a study of human T cells and chemical hapten exposure. Looking at the study overall: Subjects had 2% DPC placed on about 2 cm by about 2 cm of upper inner arm skin for sensitization. Patch tests of 0.01% DPC on the upper back were read at 6 days. Regarding the study as a whole: Patch test score rose with PT1 expanded TCR count, significant at thresholds 8, 16 and 32, not 4. Sensitization with DPC brought no change to TCRs above 1 in 1000 in frequency.

A word on this clonotype: Antigen unknown.

CDR1 is SGHVS and CDR2 is FNYEAQ in the germline V gene. The CDR3 has 13 amino acids. With 6 bases removed from V and 4 bases from J, the gap between germline ends came to 12 bases. Time point defined: patch test 1, 2 weeks after DPC sensitization. Treatment noted: therapeutic diphenylcyclopropenone sensitization with weekly scalp DPC. TCRdb passed the RACE reads through MiXCR, listing each CDR3 protein once. Among just under 350,000 distinct CDR3 sequences listed, roughly 6.9% were seen once. The origin of this receptor is a young woman with alopecia areata. Some clones in this sample may be carry-over from other donors' samples. The chain joins TRBV7-6 to TRBJ1-1, with D perhaps TRBD1 (6 bases). The source material was whole blood, sampled in connection with sensitization to the hapten diphenylcyclopropenone (DPC). The CDR3 nucleotides are TGTGCCAGCAGGGCCACAGGGTCCACTGAAGCTTTCTTT. Encoded protein: CASRATGSTEAFF. The full variable domain, its missing parts supplied by reference TRBV7-6 and TRBJ1-1, is GAGVSQSPRYKVTKRGQDVALRCDPISGHVSLYWYRQALGQGPEFLTYFNYEAQQDKSGLPNDRFSAERPEGSISTLTIQRTEQRDSAMYRCASRATGSTEAFFGQGTRLTVV.